This entry describes one T cell receptor (beta chain). Its cognate antigen is unknown. The V end was cut by 6 bases, the J end by 0 bases, with 8 bases between. CDR1 and CDR2 from the germline V gene are MNHEY and SMNVEV (reference sequence). The CDR3 sequence is 14 residues long. This entry comes from a study of Ad26.COV2.S vaccination and SARS-CoV-2 variants. As for the study in general: Donor had been placed in the Ad26.COV2.S arm of the COV1001 trial. Once, or twice with 56 days between doses, Ad26.COV2.S was given intramuscularly. Study-level results: Non-spike TCR breadth did not differ much between vaccine and placebo recipients. Responses of spike-specific T cells (both CD8+ and CD4+) reportedly showed substantial breadth after vaccination.

The sample's treatment: some 20 received Ad26.COV2.S at low or high dose, single or two shots; about 5 received placebo; per-sample allocation not given. Specimen acquisition occurred on day 63 following the initial vaccine or placebo injection. The repertoire was sequenced with immunoSEQ multiplex PCR; TCRdb's copy has only in-frame clones and lacks some. The data show about 440,000 clones, roughly 88% seen once. This receptor was obtained from a person aged 18-65 years who received the Ad26.COV2.S COVID-19 vaccine or a placebo. This rearrangement joins TRBV27 to TRBJ1-4; D is unclear. The sequencing used peripheral blood, collected in a trial of Ad26.COV2.S vaccine versus placebo. The CDR3 region has the DNA TGTGCCAGCAGGTATACTGCAACTAATGAAAAACTGTTTTTT. Its protein is CASRYTATNEKLFF.